This is a list of T cell receptor beta chains from one sample in a study of T cells in Graves' hyperthyroidism and ophthalmopathy. TCRdb called the multiplex PCR reads again in MiXCR, with one record for every CDR3 protein. The sample consists of fewer than 900,000 distinct CDR3 sequences, under 20% of them appearing once. Sequenced input: blood. The source of these receptors is a woman aged 45 to 65 with Graves' hyperthyroidism that later progressed to Graves' ophthalmopathy. CDR3s include the opening cysteine and the closing phenylalanine or tryptophan. D genes are given only for firm matches. Not every row has a clone size; where given, it reads once, few, many or a size class.

>TRBJ1-4|.|13|TRBV20-1|TRBD1
TGCAGTGCTAATGACAGGGGGCATGAAAAACTGTTTTTT
CSANDRGHEKLFF
>TRBJ2-3|many|14|TRBV5-1|.
TGCGCCAGCAGCTTGGGTGTGGCCACAGATACGCAGTATTTT
CASSLGVATDTQYF
>TRBJ2-4|.|17|TRBV6-6|TRBD1
TGTGCCAGCAGTTACCAGGGGGTGGGGACAGCCAAAAACATTCAGTACTTC
CASSYQGVGTAKNIQYF
>TRBJ1-6|.|16|TRBV6-1|TRBD1
TGTGCCAGCAGACCGACAGGGGGCGAAAATAGTTCACCCCTCCACTTT
CASRPTGGENSSPLHF
>TRBJ1-4|few|14|TRBV6-2/TRBV6-3|TRBD1
TGTGCCAGCAGTTACGACAGGGGGGGTGAAAAACTGTTTTTT
CASSYDRGGEKLFF
>TRBJ2-5|few|15|TRBV2|.
TGTGCCAGCACCGCCGGGACCCACACCTGGGAGACCCAGTACTTC
CASTAGTHTWETQYF
>TRBJ2-2|few|15|TRBV20-1|TRBD2
TGCAGTGCAACTGGACTAGCGGGAGATACCGGGGAGCTGTTTTTT
CSATGLAGDTGELFF
>TRBJ1-4|.|12|TRBV19|.
TGTGCCAGTAGTATAGATCGCGAAAAACTGTTTTTT
CASSIDREKLFF
>TRBJ1-1|many|17|TRBV18|TRBD1
TGTGCCAGCTCACCGGCGGGACAGGGCTTCATGAACACTGAAGCTTTCTTT
CASSPAGQGFMNTEAFF
>TRBJ2-4|.|16|TRBV27|.
TGTGCCAGCAGTTTAAAGGACAGCCTAGCCAAAAACATTCAGTACTTC
CASSLKDSLAKNIQYF
>TRBJ2-3|many|14|TRBV3-1|TRBD2
TGTGCCAGCAGCCGGACTAGCGGTGGAGATACGCAGTATTTT
CASSRTSGGDTQYF
>TRBJ1-2|.|14|TRBV6-1|TRBD1
TGTGCCAGCAGAAAGTACAGGGGTACCTCTGGCTACACCTTC
CASRKYRGTSGYTF
>TRBJ1-1|.|16|TRBV5-1|.
TGCGCCAGCAGCTTGTGGGCGGGTAGTCGGAACACTGAAGCTTTCTTT
CASSLWAGSRNTEAFF
>TRBJ2-2|few|16|TRBV3-1|.
TGTGCCAGCAGACTTGGGGAAGGTGTAAGGGCCGGGGAGCTGTTTTTT
CASRLGEGVRAGELFF
>TRBJ1-2|many|14|TRBV12-3/TRBV12-4|.
TGTGCCAGCAGTTCGTCCCCCCGCCCTAGTGGCTACACCTTC
CASSSSPRPSGYTF
>TRBJ1-1|many|15|TRBV18|.
TGTGCCAGCTCACCATTTCCCAGAGAGAACACTGAAGCTTTCTTT
CASSPFPRENTEAFF